The 25 T cell receptor beta chains presented below share a single source sample, sequenced in a study of cytomegalovirus exposure and HLA in healthy donors. The PCR employed 60 Vbeta primers together with 13 Jbeta primers. Clones were read by immunoSEQ multiplex PCR, and TCRdb kept only the in-frame ones, dropping some. The table lists roughly 180,000 clones, roughly 77% of them singletons. The sequencing input was PBMCs. All receptors derive from a woman aged 25 to 45 in good health and CMV-seronegative.

The genes are TRBV7-3 and TRBJ2-7; 9 bases are shared with TRBD1. This CDR3 region has 15 residues. Germline V gene data show CDR1 as SGHTA and CDR2 as FQGTGA. The V gene end was trimmed by 5 bases and the J gene end by 3 bases; junction bases not matched to a gene: 8. Here the CDR3 reads CASSPAGQGIYEQYF. The CDR3 nucleotides are TGTGCCAGCAGCCCGGCAGGACAGGGGATCTACGAGCAGTACTTC.

J is TRBJ2-7 and V is TRBV2; D might be TRBD2 (6 bases). V dropped 5 bases and J dropped 4 bases, with 18 bases sitting between them. This CDR3 region has 15 residues. Germline V gene sequence: CDR1 SNHLY, CDR2 FYNNEI. CDR3: CASSLRGTAEYEQYF. In DNA form, the CDR3 reads TGTGCCAGCAGTCTCCGGGGGACTGCGGAATACGAGCAGTACTTC.

The chain is built from TRBV18 and TRBJ2-3; 13 bases agree with TRBD2. CDR3 length: 16 amino acids. V lost 5 bases and J lost 4; bases outside the gene matches: 6. Germline assignment: CDR1 KGHSH and CDR2 LQKENI. CDR3 DNA: TGTGCCAGCTCATCCCGGACTAGCGGGGGCTCAGATACGCAGTATTTT. It is translated as CASSSRTSGGSDTQYF.

The rearrangement links TRBV7-9 to TRBJ1-2, with D maybe TRBD1 (5 bases). The CDR3 totals 12 residues. Trimming stripped 5 bases from V and 8 bases from J, with 12 bases between. Germline CDR1 and CDR2: SEHNR and FQNEAQ (reference sequence). This CDR3 is CASSPGPRGYTF. In DNA, the CDR3 is TGTGCCAGCAGCCCAGGGCCCCGCGGCTACACCTTC.

The gene calls are TRBV5-1 and TRBJ2-5, with D tentatively TRBD2 (5 bases). V lost 2 bases and J lost 4, with 6 bases in between. The CDR3 loop spans 12 amino acids. CDR1 and CDR2 from the germline V gene are SGHRS and YFSETQ. The CDR3 nucleotides read TGCGCCAGCAGCTTACGGGGAGAGACCCAGTACTTC. Its protein is CASSLRGETQYF.

Only a few counts were recorded for this clone. The genes are TRBV11-1 and TRBJ2-7; 8 nucleotides line up with TRBD2. This CDR3 is built from 16 residues. Germline CDR1 and CDR2: SGHAT and FQDESV (reference sequence). V dropped 6 bases and J dropped 1; count of bases not matched to a gene: 11. The CDR3 DNA reads TGTGCCAGCAGACCCCACTCAGCGGGGGTTTCCTACGAGCAGTACTTC. Encoded protein: CASRPHSAGVSYEQYF.

This chain links TRBV19 with TRBJ1-1, with 7 bases lining up with TRBD1. Germline CDR1 reads LNHDA; CDR2 reads SQIVND (reference sequence). The CDR3 loop spans 15 amino acids. V trimming: 3 bases; J trimming: 7 bases; junction bases outside the gene matches: 11. CDR3 region: CASSISHRGIVEAFF. DNA for the CDR3: TGTGCCAGTAGTATTTCCCACAGGGGCATTGTTGAAGCTTTCTTT.

The chain carries TRBV9 and TRBJ2-7; TRBD2 agrees at 8 bases. Per germline, CDR1 SGDLS and CDR2 YYNGEE. The CDR3 runs to 17 residues. V gave up 0 bases and J gave up 0 bases; unmatched junction bases: 8. CDR3 in DNA: TGTGCCAGCAGCGTAGGGGCTAGCGGGCCTCTCTCCTACGAGCAGTACTTC. It encodes CASSVGASGPLSYEQYF.

This clone was picked up a small number of times. The chain couples TRBV7-2 to TRBJ2-3, with 8 bases that match TRBD1. Germline V lookup: CDR1 SGHTA, CDR2 FQGNSA. This CDR3 region has 15 residues. The trim removed 3 bases at V and 3 bases at J, leaving 5 bases unmatched. The CDR3 loop reads CASSFTGGRTDTQYF. The CDR3 region has the DNA TGTGCCAGCAGCTTTACAGGGGGTAGGACAGATACGCAGTATTTT.

The chain uses TRBV27 and TRBJ1-1; D remains unclear. The V gene's germline CDR1 is MNHEY and CDR2 SMNVEV (reference sequence). CDR3 length: 13 residues. Trimming left V 6 bases short and J 11 bases short, with 19 bases between. The CDR3 nucleotides read TGTGCCAGCAGGAATATTCGGGAAAGGTGGGCTTTCTTT. Encoded protein: CASRNIRERWAFF.

The rearrangement links TRBV18 to TRBJ1-5; 12 nucleotides align to TRBD1. This CDR3 spans 17 amino acids. The trim removed 5 bases at V and 3 bases at J, leaving 8 bases unmatched. Germline V gene data show CDR1 as KGHSH and CDR2 as LQKENI. CDR3 bases: TGTGCCAGCTCATCAATGCCGGGACAGGGGGCCAATCAGCCCCAGCATTTT. This encodes CASSSMPGQGANQPQHF.

CDR3 in DNA: TGCGCCAGCAGCTTGGAGGGACAGGGGTTTGAGACCCAGTACTTC. Translated: CASSLEGQGFETQYF. The J gene is TRBJ2-5, the V gene TRBV5-1; 10 nucleotides align to TRBD1. The J segment lost 5 bases and the V segment lost 0 bases, leaving 4 bases of the junction unmatched. The CDR3 runs to 15 residues. Germline CDR1 and CDR2: SGHRS and YFSETQ.

The chain carries TRBV6-5 and TRBJ2-2; D is perhaps TRBD1 (6 bases). The ends were cut back, 3 bases at V and 4 bases at J, with 12 bases in the middle. The CDR3 covers 15 residues. CDR1 and CDR2 (germline): MNHEY, SVGAGI. CDR3 residues: CASSYFGTPTGELFF. Here the CDR3 DNA reads TGTGCCAGCAGTTATTTCGGGACACCCACCGGGGAGCTGTTTTTT.

This chain uses TRBV30 with TRBJ2-3; 14 bases fit TRBD2. This CDR3 region has 14 residues. CDR1 and CDR2 (germline): GTSNPN, SVGIG (reference sequence). With 1 base clipped from V and 10 bases from J, the junction kept 4 bases outside the gene matches. The DNA for the CDR3 is TGTGCCTGGAGTGAGACTAGCGGGGGGGCCGCGCAGTATTTT. Translation gives CAWSETSGGAAQYF.

The chain uses TRBV6-4 and TRBJ2-7, with 8 bases aligning to TRBD1. The CDR3 covers 16 residues. Germline V CDR1 and CDR2: MRHNA, SNTAGT. V shed 8 bases and J 2 bases; nucleotides not matched to a gene: 14. This CDR3 is CASPEKTGDVTYEQYF. In DNA form, the CDR3 reads TGTGCCAGCCCCGAAAAGACAGGGGACGTTACCTACGAGCAGTACTTC.

The J gene is TRBJ1-2, the V gene TRBV4-1, with 7 positions matching TRBD1. The CDR3 runs to 15 residues. Germline-derived CDR1 and CDR2 are MGHRA and YSYEKL. The V gene end was trimmed by 2 bases and the J gene end by 8 bases; junction bases not matched to a gene: 11. The CDR3 nucleotides are TGCGCCAGCAGCCAACCGACAGGGACAGAGGGAGGCTACACCTTC. This codes for CASSQPTGTEGGYTF.

The V and J genes are TRBV7-3 and TRBJ2-2; TRBD1 matches 7 bases. CDR3 length: 14 amino acids. The V gene end was trimmed by 4 bases and the J gene end by 3 bases; junction bases not matched to a gene: 2. The germline gives CDR1 SGHTA, CDR2 FQGTGA. The CDR3 loop is CASSYDRDTGELFF. The DNA for the CDR3 is TGTGCCAGCAGCTACGACAGGGACACCGGGGAGCTGTTTTTT.

V usage is TRBV30 and J usage is TRBJ1-2; the D is unclear. The CDR3 contains 13 residues. V lost 2 bases to trimming and J lost 6 bases, with 13 bases between them. Per the germline V gene, CDR1 is GTSNPN and CDR2 is SVGIG (reference sequence). The DNA of the CDR3 is TGTGCCTGGAGTCGATTCACCAGCGATGGCTACACCTTC. Translated: CAWSRFTSDGYTF.

This clone was seen a few times. The chain recombines TRBV10-1 with TRBJ2-5; D might be TRBD1 (5 bases). This CDR3 is built from 13 residues. V gave up 5 bases and J gave up 3 bases, with 10 bases separating them. CDR1 is WNHNN, CDR2 SYGVQD, per germline (reference sequence). The CDR3 DNA follows: TGCGCCAGCAGTCGTTCAGGGAAAGAGACCCAGTACTTC. It encodes CASSRSGKETQYF.

The chain links TRBV9 to TRBJ2-3; tentatively, D is TRBD1 (6 bases). The CDR3 is 16 residues long. Germline V CDR1 and CDR2: SGDLS, YYNGEE. Trimming stripped 3 bases from V and 0 bases from J, with 14 bases between. Here the CDR3 DNA reads TGTGCCAGCAGCGGGAAGTGGACAGCAAGCACAGATACGCAGTATTTT. This codes for CASSGKWTASTDTQYF.

V gene TRBV5-1 combines with J gene TRBJ2-7, with TRBD1 matching over 10 bases. V was pared by 0 bases and J by 5 bases, with 5 bases of the junction left unmatched. The length of the CDR3 is 15 residues. Per the germline V gene, CDR1 is SGHRS and CDR2 is YFSETQ. CDR3 region: CASSLGGTGAHEQYF. The CDR3 nucleotides are TGCGCCAGCAGCTTGGGCGGGACAGGGGCCCACGAGCAGTACTTC.

CDR3 region: CASSLPGLGGYGYTF. In DNA, the CDR3 is TGTGCCAGCAGCTTACCAGGACTCGGTGGCTATGGCTACACCTTC. The rearrangement uses TRBV7-9 and TRBJ1-2; D not resolved. CDR3 size: 15 residues. V lost 2 bases to trimming and J lost 4 bases, with 14 bases between them. Germline CDR1 SEHNR, CDR2 FQNEAQ (reference sequence). The entire variable domain, with the rest obtained from reference TRBV7-9 and TRBJ1-2, is as follows: DTGVSQNPRHKITKRGQNVTFRCDPISEHNRLYWYRQTLGQGPEFLTYFQNEAQLEKSRLLSDRFSAERPKGSFSTLEIQRTEQGDSAMYLCASSLPGLGGYGYTFGSGTRLTVV.

This chain joins TRBV5-8 and TRBJ1-4; 7 positions match TRBD1. The CDR3 loop spans 15 amino acids. The germline CDR1 and CDR2 sequences are SGHTS and YDEGEE. Trimming removed 4 bases from V and 6 bases from J; junction bases left unmatched: 9. CDR3 nucleotides: TGTGCCAGCAGCCAGGGGGGAGGAGGACATGAAAAACTGTTTTTT. This sequence encodes CASSQGGGGHEKLFF.

The V and J genes are TRBV7-9 and TRBJ2-7, with D hard to call. The V and J ends lost 6 bases and 3 bases respectively, with 9 bases between them. CDR1 is SEHNR and CDR2 is FQNEAQ in the germline V gene (reference sequence). The CDR3 sequence is 12 residues long. This chain's CDR3 is CASSPGRYEQYF. The CDR3 DNA sequence: TGTGCCAGCAGTCCTGGCCGCTACGAGCAGTACTTC. Full variable domain (outside the CDR3, taken from reference TRBV7-9 and TRBJ2-7): DTGVSQNPRHKITKRGQNVTFRCDPISEHNRLYWYRQTLGQGPEFLTYFQNEAQLEKSRLLSDRFSAERPKGSFSTLEIQRTEQGDSAMYLCASSPGRYEQYFGPGTRLTVT.

CDR3 sequence (DNA): TGTGCCATCAGTGCGGATAGCGGGGGCCCGGACGAGCAGTACTTC. It specifies CAISADSGGPDEQYF. V is TRBV10-3 and J is TRBJ2-7; TRBD2 matches at 9 bases. V dropped 4 bases and J dropped 5; count of bases not matched to a gene: 9. The CDR3 length is 15 residues. Germline V gives CDR1 ENHRY, CDR2 SYGVKD.